This T cell receptor beta chain was recorded in a study of blood T cell repertoires in COVID-19. The data were produced by immunoSEQ multiplex PCR, yet TCRdb's version contains in-frame clones alone and is incomplete. The data hold about 42,000 clones, with about nine tenths observed a single time. Germline V CDR1 and CDR2: KGHSH, LQKENI. This CDR3 comprises 15 residues. Trimming cost V 6 bases and J 5 bases; bases outside gene matches: 7. The material sequenced was peripheral blood. V is TRBV18 and J is TRBJ2-5, with 12 bases lining up with TRBD2. The sequence was obtained from a man aged 65 to 85 with active COVID-19. The CDR3 DNA is TGTGCCAGCTCGCTGACTAGCGGGGGTTGGGAGACCCAGTACTTC. It encodes CASSLTSGGWETQYF.